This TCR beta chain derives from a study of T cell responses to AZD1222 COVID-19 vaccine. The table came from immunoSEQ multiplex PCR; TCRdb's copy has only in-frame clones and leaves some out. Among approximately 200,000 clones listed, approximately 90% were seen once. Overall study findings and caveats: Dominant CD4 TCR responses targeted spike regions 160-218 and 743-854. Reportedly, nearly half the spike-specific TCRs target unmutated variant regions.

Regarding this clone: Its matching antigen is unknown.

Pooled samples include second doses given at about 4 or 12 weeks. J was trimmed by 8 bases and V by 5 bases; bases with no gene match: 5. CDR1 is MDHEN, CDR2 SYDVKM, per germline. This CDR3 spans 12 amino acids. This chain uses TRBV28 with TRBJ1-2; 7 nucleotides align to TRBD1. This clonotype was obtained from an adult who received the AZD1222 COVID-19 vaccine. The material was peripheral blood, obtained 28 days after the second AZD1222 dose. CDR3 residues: CASSPDRVGYTF. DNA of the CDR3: TGTGCCAGCAGTCCAGACAGGGTAGGCTACACCTTC.